This TCR beta chain originates from a study of blood T cell repertoires in COVID-19 (dated by TCRdb to the early 2020s). About the full investigation: The collaborator samples originated in the United States, Italy and Spain and spanned the acute and convalescent phases of COVID-19. The prospective study material was composed of cDNA or gDNA derived from T cells, B-cell-depleted T cells, or PBMCs. Deeply sampled blood TCRbeta repertoires from subjects exposed to, actively infected with, or recovered from COVID-19 were included in the dataset. The repertoires were released in a freely available public database intended as a resource for research on the immune response to SARS-CoV-2. The samples were drawn from two sources: the first 160 participants of the ongoing ImmuneRACE study, and fewer than 1,500 subjects contributed by 6 global collaborators. Nearly every sample came with metadata listing a de-identified subject ID, COVID-19 status, age in years and sex. Where HLA class I and class II types were available, the types were taken from metadata supplied by the sample provider, not from assay-based typing. The study at large found these results: Clinical and demographic metadata were provided uncurated, with the amount varying by source and participant.

TCRbeta CDR3 regions were amplified from genomic DNA using the immunoSEQ Assay, a bias-controlled multiplex PCR. The study's processing was this. Nucleated cell counts per sample were estimated from amplification of reference gene primers within the assay. Sequence reads were collapsed and filtered to measure the absolute abundance of every unique TCRbeta CDR3 rearrangement. Productive Simpson clonality was computed per sample as the square root of Simpson's diversity index over productive rearrangements. The source is immuneACCESS, and TCRdb retained only in-frame sequences with V and J called. Part of the clones is not carried over; for the studies checked, unresolved V genes explain less than half of this, and the remainder is unexplained. Clone size and the V and J calls come from that table; the DNA yielded D and trimming. The sample data list 70,000 or so clones, and about 80% of these were observed just once. Of the sample, 5% to 7% falls within the top ten clones.

Each collaborating institution followed its own protocols to collect whole blood in K2EDTA tubes. Collaborator samples were shipped for TCRbeta analysis as frozen whole blood, isolated PBMCs, or DNA extracted from either sample type. From cysteine to phenylalanine, the CDR3 is 14 amino acids long. The CDR3 DNA has 42 bases and is translated from base 1. The V and J ends are trimmed by 1 base and 1 base, leaving 7 bases between them. For CDR1 and CDR2, the germline V gene (reference sequence) lists SEHNR and FQNEAQ. This clone has only one observation. What this receptor recognizes is not known. Base qualities are missing; no much larger clone stands one base away.

The clonotype originates from a woman in her sixties or seventies with acute or convalescent COVID-19. The sample was peripheral blood. The chain joins TRBV7-9 to TRBJ1-1; no D gene can be assigned with confidence. The sequence in DNA is TGTGCCAGCAGCTTAGAAGGAGAGAACACTGAAGCTTTCTTT. This codes for CASSLEGENTEAFF. Here the CDR3 is joined to the reference TRBV7-9 and TRBJ1-1 genes, and the full variable domain is: DTGVSQNPRHKITKRGQNVTFRCDPISEHNRLYWYRQTLGQGPEFLTYFQNEAQLEKSRLLSDRFSAERPKGSFSTLEIQRTEQGDSAMYLCASSLEGENTEAFFGQGTRLTVV.